A single T cell receptor (beta chain) is shown here with its context. The target antigen is unknown. CDR1 SEHNR and CDR2 FQNEAQ come from the germline V gene (reference sequence). J gave up 9 bases and V 7 bases, and 7 bases lay outside the gene matches. The CDR3 has 13 residues. What was amplified from RNA transcripts were TCR beta CDR3 regions. The primer set for the first-round RT-PCR of the TCR CDR3 was HTBI. TCRdb re-analysed the multiplex PCR reads in MiXCR, keeping a single row per CDR3 protein. The sample lists 610,000 or so distinct CDR3 sequences, 46% seen once, with more than 7% in the top ten. Patients were aged 18 to 65, had disease duration under 2 months, and had newly diagnosed hyperthyroidism. The record originates from a study of T cells in Graves' hyperthyroidism and ophthalmopathy. General study points: Most clonotypes expanded in the thyroid (above 0.001) were also present in blood.

The sequenced sample was peripheral blood or thyroid tissue (not recorded which). The sequence came from a woman under 30 with Graves' hyperthyroidism. This chain connects TRBV7-9 to TRBJ2-7, with 12 bases fitting TRBD2. CDR3 nucleotides: TGTGCCAGCATGACTAGCGGGAGCGGGAGGCAGTACTTC. The encoded protein is CASMTSGSGRQYF.